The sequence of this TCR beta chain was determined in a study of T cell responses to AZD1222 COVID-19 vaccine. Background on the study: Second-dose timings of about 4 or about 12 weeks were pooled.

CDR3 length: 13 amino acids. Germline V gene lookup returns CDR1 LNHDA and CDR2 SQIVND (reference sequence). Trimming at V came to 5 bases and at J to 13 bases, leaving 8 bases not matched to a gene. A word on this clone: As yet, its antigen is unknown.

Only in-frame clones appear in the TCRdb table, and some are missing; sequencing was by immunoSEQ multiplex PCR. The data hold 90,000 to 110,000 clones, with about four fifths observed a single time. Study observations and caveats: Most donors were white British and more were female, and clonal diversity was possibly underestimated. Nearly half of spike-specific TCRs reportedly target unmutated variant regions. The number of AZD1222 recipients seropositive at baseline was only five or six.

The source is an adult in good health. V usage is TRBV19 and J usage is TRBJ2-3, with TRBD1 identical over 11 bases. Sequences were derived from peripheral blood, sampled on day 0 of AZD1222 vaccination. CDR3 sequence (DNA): TGTGCCAGTAGTTCCCAACCGGGACAGGGGGAGTATTTT. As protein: CASSSQPGQGEYF.